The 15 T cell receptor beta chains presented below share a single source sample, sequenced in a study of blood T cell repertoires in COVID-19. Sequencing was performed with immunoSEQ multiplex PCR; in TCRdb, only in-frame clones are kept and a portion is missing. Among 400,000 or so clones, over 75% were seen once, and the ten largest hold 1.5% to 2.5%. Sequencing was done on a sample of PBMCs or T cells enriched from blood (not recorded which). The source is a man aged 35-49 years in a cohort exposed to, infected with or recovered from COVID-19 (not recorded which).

CDR3 DNA: TGTGCCAGCAGCTTAGTTCCTAGCGGGAGACGGAACGAGCAGTACTTC. Amino acid sequence: CASSLVPSGRRNEQYF. This sequence joins TRBV11-2 and TRBJ2-7; 10 bases align to TRBD2. CDR1 and CDR2 from the germline V gene are SGHAT and FQNNGV. The CDR3 loop spans 16 amino acids. V lost 1 base, J lost 5 bases, and 8 bases stayed unmatched.

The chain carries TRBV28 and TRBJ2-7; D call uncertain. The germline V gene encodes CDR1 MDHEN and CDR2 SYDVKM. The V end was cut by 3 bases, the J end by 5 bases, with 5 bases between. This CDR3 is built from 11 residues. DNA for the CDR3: TGTGCCAGCAGTTTCTTCGACGAGCAGTACTTC. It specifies CASSFFDEQYF.

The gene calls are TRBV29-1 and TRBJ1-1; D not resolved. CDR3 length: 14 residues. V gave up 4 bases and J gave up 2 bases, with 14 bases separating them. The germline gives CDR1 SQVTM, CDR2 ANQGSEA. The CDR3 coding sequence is TGCAGCGTTGGGGCCGTGGAGGGCAACACTGAAGCTTTCTTT. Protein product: CSVGAVEGNTEAFF.

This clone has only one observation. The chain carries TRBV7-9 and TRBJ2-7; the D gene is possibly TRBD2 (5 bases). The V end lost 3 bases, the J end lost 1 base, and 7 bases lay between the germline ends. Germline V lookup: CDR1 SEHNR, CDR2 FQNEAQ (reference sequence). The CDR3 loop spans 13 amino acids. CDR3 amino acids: CASSLDFSYEQYF. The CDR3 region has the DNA TGTGCCAGCAGCTTGGACTTTTCCTACGAGCAGTACTTC.

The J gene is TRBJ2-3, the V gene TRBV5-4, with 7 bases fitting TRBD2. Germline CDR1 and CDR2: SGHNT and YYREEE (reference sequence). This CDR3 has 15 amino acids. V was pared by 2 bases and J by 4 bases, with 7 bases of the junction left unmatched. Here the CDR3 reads CASSLGGGSADTQYF. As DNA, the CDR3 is TGTGCCAGCAGCTTAGGAGGCGGGAGCGCAGATACGCAGTATTTT.

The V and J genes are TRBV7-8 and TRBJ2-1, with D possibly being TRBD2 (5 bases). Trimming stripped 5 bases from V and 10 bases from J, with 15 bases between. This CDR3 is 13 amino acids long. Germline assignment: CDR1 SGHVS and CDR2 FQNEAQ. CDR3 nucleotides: TGTGCCAGCAGCCCTCGGGTGCCGGGGGAGCAGTTCTTC. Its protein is CASSPRVPGEQFF.

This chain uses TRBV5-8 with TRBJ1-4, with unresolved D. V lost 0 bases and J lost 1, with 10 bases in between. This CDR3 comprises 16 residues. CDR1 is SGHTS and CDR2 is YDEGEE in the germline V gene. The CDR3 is CASSLAVFGTNEKLFF. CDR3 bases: TGTGCCAGCAGCTTGGCCGTTTTCGGAACTAATGAAAAACTGTTTTTT.

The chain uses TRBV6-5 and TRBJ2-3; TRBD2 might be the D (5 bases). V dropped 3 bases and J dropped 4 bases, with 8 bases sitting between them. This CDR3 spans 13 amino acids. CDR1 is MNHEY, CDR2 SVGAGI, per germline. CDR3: CASSYMGADTQYF. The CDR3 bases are TGTGCCAGCAGTTATATGGGAGCAGATACGCAGTATTTT.

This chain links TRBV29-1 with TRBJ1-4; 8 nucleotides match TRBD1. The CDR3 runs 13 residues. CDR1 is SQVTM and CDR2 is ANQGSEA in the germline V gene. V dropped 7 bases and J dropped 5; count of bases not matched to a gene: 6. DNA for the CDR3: TGCAGCGGGAGGACAGGGAAAAATGAAAAACTGTTTTTT. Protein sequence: CSGRTGKNEKLFF.

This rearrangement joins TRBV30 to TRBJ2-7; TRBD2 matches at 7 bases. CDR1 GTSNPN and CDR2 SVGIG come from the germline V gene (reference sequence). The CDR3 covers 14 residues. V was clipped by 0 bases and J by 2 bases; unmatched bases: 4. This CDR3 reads CAWSVASGAYEQYF. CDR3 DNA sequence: TGTGCCTGGAGTGTAGCTAGCGGAGCCTACGAGCAGTACTTC.

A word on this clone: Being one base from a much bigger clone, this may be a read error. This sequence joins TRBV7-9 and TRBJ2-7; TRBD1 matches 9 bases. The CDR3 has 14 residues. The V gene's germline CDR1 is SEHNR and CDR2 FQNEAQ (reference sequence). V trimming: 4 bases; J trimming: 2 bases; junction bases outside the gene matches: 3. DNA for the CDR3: TGTGCCAGCAGCTACCGGGACAGGGCCTACGAGCAGTACTTC. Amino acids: CASSYRDRAYEQYF.

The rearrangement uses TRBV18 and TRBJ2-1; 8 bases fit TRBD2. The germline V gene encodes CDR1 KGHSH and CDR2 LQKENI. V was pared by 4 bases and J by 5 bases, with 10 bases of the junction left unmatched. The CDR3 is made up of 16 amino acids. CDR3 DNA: TGTGCCAGCTCACGACCTACGGGACTAGGGAACAATGAGCAGTTCTTC. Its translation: CASSRPTGLGNNEQFF.

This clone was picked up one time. CDR3 protein: CASSLALIGFGSYNEQFF. The CDR3 DNA sequence: TGTGCCAGCAGCTTAGCGCTAATCGGGTTCGGCTCCTACAATGAGCAGTTCTTC. This chain uses TRBV7-8 with TRBJ2-1; D uncertain. The germline V gene encodes CDR1 SGHVS and CDR2 FQNEAQ. The CDR3 is 18 residues long. V lost 0 bases to trimming and J lost 0 bases, with 15 bases between them.

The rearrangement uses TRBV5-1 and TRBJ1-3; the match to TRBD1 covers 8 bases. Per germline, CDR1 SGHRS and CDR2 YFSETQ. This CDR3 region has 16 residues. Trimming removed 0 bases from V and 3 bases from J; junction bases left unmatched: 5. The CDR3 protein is CASSLGTGFIGNTIYF. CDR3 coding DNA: TGCGCCAGCAGCTTGGGGACAGGGTTTATTGGAAACACCATATATTTT.

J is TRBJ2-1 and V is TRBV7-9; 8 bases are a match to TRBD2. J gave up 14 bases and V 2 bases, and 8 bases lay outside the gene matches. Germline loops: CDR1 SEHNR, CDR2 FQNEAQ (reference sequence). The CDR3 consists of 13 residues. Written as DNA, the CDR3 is TGTGCCAGCAGCTTAATGGGACTAGTTGATGAGTTCTTC. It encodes CASSLMGLVDEFF.